A selection of T cell receptor beta chains follows, all from one sample in a study of blood T cell repertoires in COVID-19. Using immunoSEQ multiplex PCR, the repertoire was profiled, and TCRdb retains in-frame clones only, with some absent. The sample contains 220,000 or so clones, around four fifths of which appear only once. The source material was peripheral blood. All receptors come from a woman aged 60-75 years who had recovered from COVID-19. Each CDR3 is given with its conserved first and last residue. The D gene is left open where the match is weak. Rows give clone size only sometimes, using once, few, many, or a class for an expanded clone.

-	TRBD1	TRBJ2-3	TRBV15	TGTGCCACCAGCACGACAGGGGATTTACCAGATACGCAGTATTTT	CATSTTGDLPDTQYF
-	-	TRBJ1-2	TRBV11-2	TGTGCCAGCAGCGCAACCCGGAGCCTGGGCAGGGAGGGCTATGGCTACACCTTC	CASSATRSLGREGYGYTF
-	-	TRBJ1-6	TRBV5-4	TGTGCCAGCAGCTTGGGTCAGGGTAATAATTCACCCCTCCACTTT	CASSLGQGNNSPLHF
-	-	TRBJ1-2	TRBV6-5	TGTGCCAGCAGTCTGGACATACGGAATGGCTACACCTTC	CASSLDIRNGYTF
-	TRBD1	TRBJ2-3	TRBV11-1	TGTGCCAGCAGCACCCGGGACAGGGGGCACGATACGCAGTATTTT	CASSTRDRGHDTQYF
-	TRBD1	TRBJ2-2	TRBV27	TGTGCCAGCAGTTTTGGACAGGGATTCACCGGGGAGCTGTTTTTT	CASSFGQGFTGELFF
-	TRBD2	TRBJ2-7	TRBV30	TGTGCCTGGAAGGAGCTAGCGGGGGGGTCCTACGAGCAGTACTTC	CAWKELAGGSYEQYF
-	TRBD2	TRBJ2-1	TRBV4-1	TGCGCCAGCAGCTCCCGACTAGCGGGGTTTTATGAGCAGTTCTTC	CASSSRLAGFYEQFF
-	-	TRBJ2-1	TRBV7-3	TGTGCCAGCAGCTTAGACAGGTACAATGAGCAGTTCTTC	CASSLDRYNEQFF
-	TRBD1	TRBJ2-7	TRBV7-9	TGTGCCAGCAGCTTAGTATCAACGGACAGGGGCCCTTCCTACGAGCAGTACTTC	CASSLVSTDRGPSYEQYF
-	TRBD2	TRBJ2-3	TRBV3-1/TRBV3-2	TGTGCCAGCAGCCTGGGGACTAGTAATGCAGATACGCAGTATTTT	CASSLGTSNADTQYF
once	-	TRBJ1-2	TRBV7-3	TGTGCCAGCAGCTTAATCGGGGATCCCCCGTATGGCTACACCTTC	CASSLIGDPPYGYTF
-	TRBD2	TRBJ2-1	TRBV18	TGTGCCAGCTCCCCTAGGCGTTTTAGCGGGGTTTACAATGAGCAGTTCTTC	CASSPRRFSGVYNEQFF
-	TRBD1	TRBJ1-1	TRBV18	TGTGCCAGCTCACTAGGACAGGGGGCAACGGCTTTCTTT	CASSLGQGATAFF
-	-	TRBJ2-1	TRBV5-1	TGCGCCAGCAGCTTCGCTAGCGAAGTCGATGAGCAGTTCTTC	CASSFASEVDEQFF
-	-	TRBJ2-7	TRBV7-2	TGTGCCAGCAGCCTAAGACCGGGTCGGGACGAGCAGTACTTC	CASSLRPGRDEQYF
-	TRBD2	TRBJ2-5	TRBV6-7	TGTGCCAGCAGTTACCCCTCCAGGGACTACGCTAAGAACAAAGAGACCCAGTACTTC	CASSYPSRDYAKNKETQYF
-	TRBD1	TRBJ1-2	TRBV5-6	TGTGCCAGCAGCACCGGGACAGGGAGTGGCTATGGCTACACCTTC	CASSTGTGSGYGYTF
-	-	TRBJ2-2	TRBV3-1/TRBV3-2	TGTGCCAGCAGCCGAGACACCGGGGAGCTGTTTTTT	CASSRDTGELFF
-	TRBD1	TRBJ1-2	TRBV6-2/TRBV6-3	TGTGCCAGCAGTAGGCAGCCCCCGGGACAGGGAAACTATGGCTACACCTTC	CASSRQPPGQGNYGYTF
-	-	TRBJ2-7	TRBV30	TGTGCCTGGAGTGTACAACCGCCGGGGTACGAGCAGTACTTC	CAWSVQPPGYEQYF
once	TRBD2	TRBJ2-2	TRBV7-9	TGTGCCAGCAGTACGGGACTAGCGGACACCGGGGAGCTGTTTTTT	CASSTGLADTGELFF
once	-	TRBJ2-1	TRBV24-1	TGTGCCACCGCTAAAGGGGGCGGGAATGGCAATGAGCAGTTCTTC	CATAKGGGNGNEQFF
-	TRBD1	TRBJ2-4	TRBV6-1	TGTGCCAGCAGTGACGGACAGGGCTTGGTGCGGAGAAACATTCAGTACTTC	CASSDGQGLVRRNIQYF
-	TRBD1	TRBJ1-2	TRBV2	TGTGCCAGCAGTGAGACCTGGGACAGCTATGGCTACACCTTC	CASSETWDSYGYTF
-	-	TRBJ2-2	TRBV4-1	TGCGCCAGCAGCCCTACGGGGGTATGGACCGGGGAGCTGTTTTTT	CASSPTGVWTGELFF
-	TRBD1	TRBJ1-6	TRBV6-2/TRBV6-3	TGTGCCAGCAGTTCACAGGGGGTCGATTCACCCCTCCACTTT	CASSSQGVDSPLHF
-	-	TRBJ1-2	TRBV3-1/TRBV3-2	TGTGCCAGCAGACGAGATGAAGGCTACACCTTC	CASRRDEGYTF
-	TRBD2	TRBJ2-2	TRBV5-1	TGCGCCAGCAGCTTTGACGGACTAGGGAACACCGGGGAGCTGTTTTTT	CASSFDGLGNTGELFF
-	-	TRBJ2-5	TRBV5-4	TGTGCCAGCAGCTTGTCTAGGTCTGTGACCCAGTACTTC	CASSLSRSVTQYF
-	-	TRBJ1-1	TRBV20-1	TGCAGTGCTAGTTCGGGGTTAAGCACTGAAGCTTTCTTT	CSASSGLSTEAFF
-	TRBD2	TRBJ2-1	TRBV6-5	TGTGCCAGCAGTCCGGGGGGGCCGTCGTCGCAGTTCTTC	CASSPGGPSSQFF
-	-	TRBJ2-2	TRBV25-1	TGTGCCAGCAGTGAATTCCCCTATGCGAACACCGGGGAGCTGTTTTTT	CASSEFPYANTGELFF
-	-	TRBJ2-3	TRBV6-5	TGTGCCAGCACAGGGAGGAGCACAGATACGCAGTATTTT	CASTGRSTDTQYF
-	TRBD1	TRBJ1-6	TRBV30	TGTGCCTGGGCCCGGGACAGAAATTCACCCCTCCACTTT	CAWARDRNSPLHF
few	-	TRBJ1-2	TRBV6-1	TGTGCCAGCAGTGAAAGGGGCTATGGCTACACCTTC	CASSERGYGYTF
once	TRBD2	TRBJ2-1	TRBV11-3	TGTGCCAGCAGCTCATCAGCGGGGCGCTCCTACAATGAGCAGTTCTTC	CASSSSAGRSYNEQFF
-	TRBD2	TRBJ2-7	TRBV5-1	TGCGCCAGCAGCTCCGGACTAGCCGCCCACGAGCAGTACTTC	CASSSGLAAHEQYF
-	-	TRBJ2-5	TRBV6-2/TRBV6-3	TGTGCCAGCAGTATAAACTTCCAAGAGACCCAGTACTTC	CASSINFQETQYF
-	TRBD1	TRBJ1-2	TRBV14	TGTGCCAGCAGCCAGGGACAGGGGAGGAACTATGGCTACACCTTC	CASSQGQGRNYGYTF
-	TRBD2	TRBJ2-2	TRBV30	TGTGCCTCCAGACGGGGGGTATATACCGGGGAGCTGTTTTTT	CASRRGVYTGELFF
-	-	TRBJ1-3	TRBV30	TGTGCCTGGAGTGTGTCAGGGAGAAACACCATATATTTT	CAWSVSGRNTIYF
-	-	TRBJ1-2	TRBV27	TGTGCCAGCAGTTTGGGCAATGACTATGGCTACACCTTC	CASSLGNDYGYTF
-	TRBD1	TRBJ2-5	TRBV6-5	TGTGCCAGCAGTAACAGGGGGTTAGGAGAGACCCAGTACTTC	CASSNRGLGETQYF
-	-	TRBJ1-1	TRBV4-1	TGCGCCAGCAGCCATGTCTCGGCCGGGGGTAGGACTGAAGCTTTCTTT	CASSHVSAGGRTEAFF
once	TRBD1	TRBJ1-4	TRBV2	TGTGCCAGCAGTGTCGGGACAGGGTACAAAAAACTGTTTTTT	CASSVGTGYKKLFF